The 17 T cell receptor beta chains reported below all come from one sample, sequenced in a study of blood T cells in healthy people across ages. A second PCR, run for roughly 7 to 12 cycles, used a sample-barcoded 5' primer plus a J-beta primer mix. One entry per CDR3 protein results from TCRdb running MiXCR on the 5' RACE reads. The repertoire holds over 1,300,000 distinct CDR3 sequences, roughly 64% seen once, with over 6.5% in the top ten. Sequences were obtained from blood. The receptors originated from a man aged 18-30 years in good health.

The chain links TRBV6-5 to TRBJ2-1, with 10 bases fitting TRBD2. This CDR3 contains 15 residues. CDR1 is MNHEY, CDR2 SVGAGI, per germline. J lost 8 bases, V lost 5 bases, and 9 bases had no gene match. The CDR3: CASSKTSGEDDEQFF. The CDR3 DNA reads as TGTGCCAGCAGTAAAACTAGCGGGGAGGACGATGAGCAGTTCTTC.

The chain links TRBV28 to TRBJ1-5; D remains ambiguous. This CDR3 region has 15 residues. Germline assignment: CDR1 MDHEN and CDR2 SYDVKM. V lost 5 bases, J lost 5 bases, and 16 bases lay in between. The CDR3 DNA reads TGTGCCAGCAGTCGACTCGGAAAGCTGGATCAGCCCCAGCATTTT. The encoded protein is CASSRLGKLDQPQHF.

The chain is built from TRBV12-3 or TRBV12-4 and TRBJ1-5, with 9 bases fitting TRBD1. This CDR3 comprises 15 residues. With 1 base clipped from V and 11 bases from J, the junction kept 9 bases outside the gene matches. CDR3 region: CASSLEQGAALAQHF. CDR3 coding DNA: TGTGCCAGCAGTTTAGAACAGGGGGCGGCCTTAGCCCAGCATTTT.

V and J are TRBV20-1 and TRBJ2-1, with TRBD2 matching over 12 bases. Germline assignment: CDR1 DFQATT and CDR2 SNEGSKA (reference sequence). The CDR3 totals 14 residues. Germline trimming cut 1 base from V and 7 bases from J; bases unmatched to any gene: 2. For the CDR3, the DNA is TGCAGTGCTAGAGGGACTAGCGGGATGAATGAGCAGTTCTTC. This gives the protein CSARGTSGMNEQFF.

The chain has TRBV27 and TRBJ2-5; 7 nucleotides line up with TRBD1. Germline V gene lookup returns CDR1 MNHEY and CDR2 SMNVEV (reference sequence). The length of the CDR3 is 15 residues. J lost 3 bases, V lost 5 bases, and 9 bases had no gene match. DNA for the CDR3: TGTGCCAGCAGTACCTTTGAGGGGGCAAAAGAGACCCAGTACTTC. This sequence encodes CASSTFEGAKETQYF.

The genes are TRBV6-6 and TRBJ1-1; tentatively, D is TRBD1 (6 bases). This CDR3 contains 13 residues. CDR1 is MNHNY, CDR2 SVGAGI, per germline (reference sequence). V was trimmed by 10 bases and J by 12 bases, leaving 24 bases between them. The CDR3 coding sequence is TGTGCCACCCAGGGGTCCGGCCAGGGTAGGACTTTCTTT. This gives the protein CATQGSGQGRTFF.

This chain joins TRBV24-1 and TRBJ1-1; 7 bases agree with TRBD1. V shed 3 bases and J 0 bases; nucleotides not matched to a gene: 9. Germline loops: CDR1 KGHDR, CDR2 SFDVKD. This CDR3 has 17 residues. In DNA, the CDR3 is TGTGCCACCAGTGATCTGACAGGGCACCACATGAACACTGAAGCTTTCTTT. This sequence encodes CATSDLTGHHMNTEAFF.

This clonotype was counted at least ten times. V and J are TRBV10-3 and TRBJ2-7; unclear D gene. CDR1 is ENHRY and CDR2 is SYGVKD in the germline V gene. This CDR3 has 12 amino acids. V was cut by 6 bases and J by 6 bases, with 12 bases left in between. The CDR3 is CAISPLLGEQYF. The DNA for the CDR3 is TGTGCCATCAGCCCTTTATTGGGCGAGCAGTACTTC.

This clonotype was picked up a small number of times. This rearrangement joins TRBV4-2 to TRBJ2-1; D gene unclear. V dropped 4 bases and J dropped 5 bases, with 18 bases sitting between them. CDR3 length equals 16 residues. Germline loops: CDR1 LGHNA, CDR2 YNFKEQ. The CDR3 protein is CASSLGRAIWDNEQFF. In DNA form, the CDR3 reads TGTGCCAGCAGCCTGGGCCGGGCCATATGGGACAATGAGCAGTTCTTC.

This clonotype was counted between two and nine times. CDR3 nucleotides: TGTGCCAGCAGTTCAATACGGGGAAGTGGCTATGGCTACACCTTC. This sequence encodes CASSSIRGSGYGYTF. This sequence joins TRBV12-3 or TRBV12-4 and TRBJ1-2; no definite D call. V was trimmed by 4 bases and J by 4 bases, leaving 16 bases between them. This CDR3 contains 15 residues.

This clonotype was recorded a few times. The chain joins TRBV29-1 to TRBJ1-2; D unresolved. The CDR3 is made up of 12 amino acids. CDR1 SQVTM and CDR2 ANQGSEA come from the germline V gene. V was trimmed by 3 bases and J by 4 bases, leaving 9 bases between them. The CDR3 nucleotides are TGCAGCGTTGACGGTGGCAGCTATGGCTACACCTTC. It translates to CSVDGGSYGYTF.

The V and J genes are TRBV28 and TRBJ2-3, with TRBD2 as a possible D gene (5 bases). Trimming stripped 6 bases from V and 4 bases from J, with 11 bases between. Germline CDR1 MDHEN, CDR2 SYDVKM. This CDR3 spans 13 amino acids. The CDR3 coding sequence is TGTGCCAGCAGCCTTAACGGGGCAGATACGCAGTATTTT. This codes for CASSLNGADTQYF.

This clonotype was found a few times. The gene calls are TRBV6-1 and TRBJ1-5; 7 nucleotides match TRBD1. V lost 6 bases, J lost 5 bases, and 10 bases stayed unmatched. The germline CDR1 and CDR2 sequences are MNHNS and SASEGT. The length of the CDR3 is 15 residues. CDR3 sequence (DNA): TGTGCCAGCAGATCTGACAGGGCAGGGTATCAGCCCCAGCATTTT. Translated: CASRSDRAGYQPQHF.

This clonotype was seen many times. J is TRBJ2-7 and V is TRBV27; 12 nucleotides agree with TRBD2. From germline, CDR1 is MNHEY and CDR2 SMNVEV (reference sequence). This CDR3 has 14 residues. V trimming: 9 bases; J trimming: 2 bases; junction bases outside the gene matches: 5. The CDR3 protein is CASSLAGGAYEQYF. The CDR3 region has the DNA TGTGCCAGTTCTCTAGCGGGAGGGGCCTACGAGCAGTACTTC.

CDR3 region: CASSLFGLHEQFF. The CDR3 coding sequence is TGTGCCAGCAGTTTATTCGGGTTACATGAGCAGTTCTTC. The genes are TRBV27 and TRBJ2-1, with no clear D. Trimming removed 1 base at V and 8 bases at J, with 9 bases between. The CDR3 consists of 13 residues. Looked up from germline, CDR1 is MNHEY and CDR2 is SMNVEV (reference sequence).

This clonotype has more than one count but fewer than ten. CDR3: CASSFVIETQYF. The CDR3 coding sequence is TGTGCCAGCAGTTTTGTGATAGAGACCCAGTACTTC. The gene calls are TRBV12-3 or TRBV12-4 and TRBJ2-5; D remains unclear. Trimming left V 3 bases short and J 4 bases short, with 6 bases between. This CDR3 is 12 amino acids long.

The chain uses TRBV2 and TRBJ2-5, with D uncertain. Germline CDR1 and CDR2: SNHLY and FYNNEI. V gave up 1 base and J gave up 11 bases, with 17 bases separating them. This CDR3 region has 14 residues. CDR3 sequence: CASSEGLNSDEQYF. The CDR3 DNA follows: TGTGCCAGCAGTGAAGGGCTAAACTCCGATGAGCAGTACTTC.